These 27 T cell receptor beta chains were all obtained from the same sample, sequenced in a study of blood T cell repertoires in COVID-19. The assay was immunoSEQ multiplex PCR, and TCRdb's table has in-frame clones only and misses some. The table has hundreds of thousands of clones, roughly 85% seen once. Specimen: PBMCs or T cells enriched from blood (not recorded which). These receptors all stem from a woman between 18 and 30 years old with acute COVID-19.

The CDR3 region has the DNA TGTGCCAGCAGTCGCACCGGGACAGGGGCCTACGAGCAGTACTTC. It translates to CASSRTGTGAYEQYF. The chain is built from TRBV6-2 or TRBV6-3 and TRBJ2-7; TRBD1 agrees at 10 bases. The V gene end was trimmed by 5 bases and the J gene end by 2 bases; junction bases not matched to a gene: 6. The CDR3 has 15 residues. From germline, CDR1 is MNHEY and CDR2 SVGEGT.

The chain couples TRBV27 to TRBJ1-1, with TRBD1 matching 7 bases. Germline V gene lookup returns CDR1 MNHEY and CDR2 SMNVEV (reference sequence). The ends lost 3 bases at V and 0 bases at J; junction bases unmatched: 4. This CDR3 is 15 amino acids long. The CDR3 DNA reads TGTGCCAGCAGTTTTCGGACAGGATTGAACACTGAAGCTTTCTTT. Translation: CASSFRTGLNTEAFF.

A few counts support this clone. The chain carries TRBV9 and TRBJ2-3; 13 nucleotides match TRBD2. The CDR3 loop spans 17 amino acids. V was clipped by 4 bases and J by 5 bases; unmatched bases: 10. The germline CDR1 and CDR2 sequences are SGDLS and YYNGEE. The DNA of the CDR3 is TGTGCCAGCAGCCACTCCCGACTAGCGGGGGGTCAAGATACGCAGTATTTT. Residues: CASSHSRLAGGQDTQYF.

The J gene is TRBJ1-5, the V gene TRBV7-6; D is uncertain. CDR1 SGHVS and CDR2 FNYEAQ come from the germline V gene. This CDR3 is 13 amino acids long. V was pared by 5 bases and J by 6 bases, with 11 bases between. The CDR3 is CASSASFGQPQHF. CDR3 in DNA: TGTGCCAGCAGCGCATCTTTCGGTCAGCCCCAGCATTTT.

V gene TRBV18 combines with J gene TRBJ1-5, with D tentatively TRBD1 (5 bases). The germline V gene encodes CDR1 KGHSH and CDR2 LQKENI. The CDR3 totals 16 residues. Trimming left V 6 bases short and J 4 bases short, with 19 bases between. The DNA for the CDR3 is TGTGCCAGCTCCCATTTGCCCCAGCAGGGAAATCAGCCCCAGCATTTT. Its protein is CASSHLPQQGNQPQHF.

This chain links TRBV5-6 with TRBJ2-5, with 13 nucleotides matching TRBD2. Unmatched junction bases numbered 4, after V lost 1 base and J lost 4 bases. CDR1 is SGHDT, CDR2 YYEEEE, per germline. This CDR3 is 16 amino acids long. In DNA form, the CDR3 reads TGTGCCAGCAGCTTGCCGGGACTAGCGGGGACAGAGACCCAGTACTTC. The encoded protein is CASSLPGLAGTETQYF.

The chain links TRBV2 to TRBJ2-1; 13 nucleotides match TRBD2. The CDR3 runs to 17 residues. V was pared by 6 bases and J by 8 bases, with 13 bases of the junction left unmatched. The germline V gene has CDR1 SNHLY and CDR2 FYNNEI. CDR3 in DNA: TGTGCCAGCAGGGATCGCCTTGGACTAGCGGGAGTCCATGAGCAGTTCTTC. This sequence encodes CASRDRLGLAGVHEQFF.

This chain's CDR3 is CASSIGVGQLLGYTF. CDR3 in DNA: TGTGCCAGTAGTATCGGGGTTGGGCAGCTGCTTGGCTACACCTTC. J is TRBJ1-2 and V is TRBV19; no clear D gene. Germline CDR1 LNHDA, CDR2 SQIVND (reference sequence). This CDR3 comprises 15 residues. Trimming removed 3 bases at V and 7 bases at J, with 18 bases between. Combining the CDR3 with reference TRBV19 and TRBJ1-2 gives the whole variable domain DGGITQSPKYLFRKEGQNVTLSCEQNLNHDAMYWYRQDPGQGLRLIYYSQIVNDFQKGDIAEGYSVSREKKESFPLTVTSAQKNPTAFYLCASSIGVGQLLGYTFGSGTRLTVV.

V gene TRBV5-4 combines with J gene TRBJ1-2; TRBD1 might be the D (6 bases). The CDR3 has 17 amino acids. Trimming took off 0 bases at V and 4 bases at J, with 19 bases between the two ends. Germline-derived CDR1 and CDR2 are SGHNT and YYREEE (reference sequence). Here the CDR3 reads CASSLAAGDVFGYGYTF. For the CDR3, the DNA is TGTGCCAGCAGCTTGGCCGCAGGGGATGTTTTCGGCTATGGCTACACCTTC.

The chain combines TRBV9 with TRBJ1-6, with D perhaps TRBD1 (6 bases). Germline CDR1 is SGDLS and CDR2 is YYNGEE. V lost 4 bases and J lost 9, with 20 bases in between. CDR3 length: 16 residues. In DNA, the CDR3 is TGTGCCAGCAGCACAAACGGGCGCGGGGGCAGTTCACCCCTCCACTTT. The encoded protein is CASSTNGRGGSSPLHF.

The chain recombines TRBV7-9 with TRBJ2-1, with a possible D match to TRBD1 (5 bases). Germline CDR1 is SEHNR and CDR2 is FQNEAQ (reference sequence). Trimming stripped 5 bases from V and 15 bases from J, with 20 bases between. This CDR3 has 13 amino acids. The DNA for the CDR3 is TGTGCCAGCAGCCCCCTTCCTCGGCAGGGAACGTTCTTC. It is translated as CASSPLPRQGTFF.

This clone was seen only once. The rearrangement joins TRBV28 to TRBJ2-5, with 11 bases lining up with TRBD2. There are 17 residues in the CDR3. Germline CDR1 reads MDHEN; CDR2 reads SYDVKM. The junction had 13 bases not matched to a gene; V was cut back by 6 bases and J by 4 bases. The CDR3 bases are TGTGCCAGCAGAAAGGGACTAGCGGAGGCAACTTCAGAGACCCAGTACTTC. Residues: CASRKGLAEATSETQYF.

The CDR3 region is CASGYSHQPQHF. Written as DNA, the CDR3 is TGTGCTAGTGGGTACAGTCATCAGCCCCAGCATTTT. The J gene is TRBJ1-5, the V gene TRBV12-5; no clear D gene. The V end lost 6 bases, the J end lost 5 bases, and 8 bases lay between the germline ends. This CDR3 comprises 12 residues. Germline V gene lookup returns CDR1 LGHNT and CDR2 FRNRAP.

The chain is built from TRBV7-2 and TRBJ2-2; tentatively, D is TRBD2 (6 bases). The CDR3 totals 15 residues. The V end was cut by 2 bases, the J end by 6 bases, with 13 bases between. The V gene's germline CDR1 is SGHTA and CDR2 FQGNSA. In DNA, the CDR3 is TGTGCCAGCAGCTTATTGGAGGGCGGTTCCGGGGAGCTGTTTTTT. Its protein product is CASSLLEGGSGELFF. The full variable domain, in which reference TRBV7-2 and TRBJ2-2 provide the parts outside the CDR3, is GAGVSQSPSNKVTEKGKDVELRCDPISGHTALYWYRQSLGQGLEFLIYFQGNSAPDKSGLPSDRFSAERTGGSVSTLTIQRTQQEDSAVYLCASSLLEGGSGELFFGEGSRLTVL.

This chain joins TRBV5-6 and TRBJ1-1; 7 nucleotides line up with TRBD1. The junction had 8 bases not matched to a gene; V was cut back by 4 bases and J by 11 bases. The CDR3 has 12 amino acids. In germline, CDR1 is SGHDT, CDR2 YYEEEE. As DNA, the CDR3 is TGTGCCAGCAGCCGAGACAGGGTGGTTGCTTTCTTT. Translation: CASSRDRVVAFF.

Notes on this clone: In the same sample, other DNA sequences code for this CDR3. The rearrangement joins TRBV5-1 to TRBJ1-5; 10 bases agree with TRBD1. V gave up 4 bases and J gave up 6 bases; unmatched junction bases: 4. The germline V gene encodes CDR1 SGHRS and CDR2 YFSETQ. CDR3 size: 14 residues. The CDR3 sequence: CASSLGQGGQPQHF. The CDR3 nucleotides are TGCGCCAGCAGCCTAGGACAGGGGGGTCAGCCCCAGCATTTT.

The genes are TRBV11-2 and TRBJ1-6, with 10 bases aligning to TRBD1. This CDR3 has 15 residues. Germline V gives CDR1 SGHAT, CDR2 FQNNGV. V was clipped by 5 bases and J by 7 bases; unmatched bases: 5. Written as DNA, the CDR3 is TGTGCCAGCAGCGGGGGGACAGGGGACAATTCACCCCTCCACTTT. Translated, it gives CASSGGTGDNSPLHF.

The chain combines TRBV3-1 (or the pseudogene TRBV3-2) with TRBJ1-2; 9 positions agree with TRBD1. Trimming cost V 2 bases and J 8 bases; bases outside gene matches: 9. This CDR3 has 15 residues. CDR1 LGHDT and CDR2 YNNKEL come from the germline V gene (reference sequence). The CDR3 protein is CASSQLETGGRGYTF. The CDR3 bases are TGTGCCAGCAGCCAACTGGAGACAGGGGGGAGGGGCTACACCTTC.

This clone is a singleton in its sample. CDR3 residues: CASSDYRILSGNTIYF. CDR3 in DNA: TGCGCCAGCAGTGACTACAGGATCCTCTCTGGAAACACCATATATTTT. The chain recombines TRBV10-1 with TRBJ1-3; tentative D call: TRBD1 (5 bases). Germline-derived CDR1 and CDR2 are WNHNN and SYGVQD (reference sequence). This CDR3 contains 16 residues. Trimming removed 3 bases at V and 0 bases at J, with 12 bases between.

The genes are TRBV5-1 and TRBJ2-6; no clear D gene. The V end was cut by 0 bases, the J end by 5 bases, with 9 bases between. Germline lookup yields CDR1 SGHRS and CDR2 YFSETQ. This CDR3 has 15 residues. The CDR3 is CASSLDAVRANVLTF. Here the CDR3 DNA reads TGCGCCAGCAGCTTGGATGCGGTACGGGCCAACGTCCTGACTTTC.

This clone was detected only once. The chain is built from TRBV9 and TRBJ1-3, with D maybe TRBD1 (5 bases). CDR3 size: 15 residues. V was trimmed by 0 bases and J by 2 bases, leaving 9 bases between them. The germline V gene encodes CDR1 SGDLS and CDR2 YYNGEE. In nucleotides, the CDR3 is TGTGCCAGCAGCGTAGAAGCAGGGACTGGAAACACCATATATTTT. Protein sequence: CASSVEAGTGNTIYF.

The chain links TRBV6-5 to TRBJ2-3; 9 bases fit TRBD2. CDR1 and CDR2 (germline): MNHEY, SVGAGI. The CDR3 totals 14 residues. Trimming cost V 4 bases and J 6 bases; bases outside gene matches: 5. The CDR3 DNA is TGTGCCAGCAGTTCGCGGGAGGGCCGGGATACGCAGTATTTT. Amino acids: CASSSREGRDTQYF.

The chain links TRBV7-2 to TRBJ2-7; maybe TRBD1 (6 bases). This CDR3 comprises 16 residues. Germline V gene data show CDR1 as SGHTA and CDR2 as FQGNSA. Trimming shortened V by 3 bases and J by 1 base, and 16 bases separated the two germline ends. CDR3 DNA sequence: TGTGCCAGCAGCTTTTTCTCCGGGACACCATCCTACGAGCAGTACTTC. Translating gives CASSFFSGTPSYEQYF.

The table lists this clone with a count of one. The chain links TRBV7-2 to TRBJ1-4; D is uncertain. Trimming cost V 1 base and J 8 bases, with 8 bases left between them. CDR3 length: 13 amino acids. Germline V gene sequence: CDR1 SGHTA, CDR2 FQGNSA. In DNA, the CDR3 is TGTGCCAGCAGCTTAGTGTTCTTAGAAAAACTGTTTTTT. Translating gives CASSLVFLEKLFF.

The chain is built from TRBV7-2 and TRBJ2-7; 8 bases are shared with TRBD1. Germline V CDR1 and CDR2: SGHTA, FQGNSA. The CDR3 loop spans 15 amino acids. V shed 3 bases and J 2 bases; nucleotides not matched to a gene: 6. The CDR3 bases are TGTGCCAGCAGCTTGACGACAGGGGACCCCTACGAGCAGTACTTC. Residues: CASSLTTGDPYEQYF.

The chain employs TRBV7-2 and TRBJ2-7, with TRBD2 matching 10 bases. Germline assignment: CDR1 SGHTA and CDR2 FQGNSA. V was clipped by 0 bases and J by 0 bases; unmatched bases: 8. The CDR3 is 18 residues long. CDR3 in DNA: TGTGCCAGCAGCTTAGCCCTAGCGGGAGTAATCGGCTCCTACGAGCAGTACTTC. The encoded protein is CASSLALAGVIGSYEQYF.

The rearrangement links TRBV28 to TRBJ1-5, with D uncertain. V dropped 2 bases and J dropped 4 bases, with 9 bases sitting between them. The CDR3 spans 14 residues. Looked up from germline, CDR1 is MDHEN and CDR2 is SYDVKM. Here the CDR3 DNA reads TGTGCCAGCAGTTTAGGCCAGGTTAATCAGCCCCAGCATTTT. Translated, it gives CASSLGQVNQPQHF.